The rows below give T cell receptor beta chains drawn from one sample of a study of radiotherapy plus CTLA-4 blockade in lung cancer. Sequencing used immunoSEQ multiplex PCR; TCRdb keeps in-frame clones, though not all of them. This table has around 110,000 clones, 81% appearing once. The sample here was peripheral blood, taken from a patient treated with radiotherapy plus ipilimumab. The receptors derive from a human donor with non-small cell lung cancer that progressed on radiotherapy plus ipilimumab. Some clones in this sample may be carry-over from other donors' samples. Each CDR3 is given with its conserved first and last residue. The D gene is left open where the match is weak. Clone size, where shown, is once, few, many, or a class for clones that have expanded.

abundance | j_gene | d_gene | v_gene | CDR3aa | CDR3nt
. | TRBJ2-7 | . | TRBV18 | CASSWGRSYEQYF | TGTGCCAGCTCGTGGGGACGGTCCTACGAGCAGTACTTC
. | TRBJ2-5 | . | TRBV10-3 | CAISLNYQETQYF | TGTGCCATCAGCCTAAATTACCAAGAGACCCAGTACTTC
. | TRBJ2-1 | TRBD2 | TRBV4-3 | CASSSMRGGWGEQFF | TGCGCCAGCAGCTCCATGCGGGGGGGCTGGGGTGAGCAGTTCTTC
. | TRBJ2-5 | TRBD1 | TRBV5-1 | CASSSAGQGGETQYF | TGCGCCAGCAGCTCGGCGGGACAGGGAGGCGAGACCCAGTACTTC
. | TRBJ2-1 | TRBD2 | TRBV7-3 | CASSSTSGVNEQFF | TGTGCCAGCAGCTCGACTAGCGGGGTCAATGAGCAGTTCTTC
. | TRBJ2-7 | TRBD1 | TRBV2 | CASSGPPGQGSYEQYF | TGTGCCAGCAGTGGACCTCCGGGACAGGGATCCTACGAGCAGTACTTC
. | TRBJ2-1 | TRBD1 | TRBV5-4 | CASSSDRVSYNEQFF | TGTGCCAGCAGCTCGGACAGGGTGTCCTACAATGAGCAGTTCTTC
. | TRBJ1-1 | . | TRBV6-5 | CASNIDGRGVTEAFF | TGTGCCAGCAATATAGACGGCCGTGGTGTGACTGAAGCTTTCTTT
. | TRBJ2-2 | . | TRBV25-1 | CASSGPLDRTYTGELFF | TGTGCCAGCAGTGGACCCCTCGACAGGACTTACACCGGGGAGCTGTTTTTT
. | TRBJ2-5 | . | TRBV5-4 | CASTDKQETQYF | TGTGCCAGCACGGACAAACAAGAGACCCAGTACTTC
. | TRBJ2-1 | . | TRBV9 | CASSVGTETYNEQFF | TGTGCCAGCAGCGTAGGGACGGAAACCTACAATGAGCAGTTCTTC
. | TRBJ2-1 | TRBD1 | TRBV5-1 | CASSLMNRGSYNEQFF | TGCGCCAGCAGCTTAATGAACAGGGGCTCCTACAATGAGCAGTTCTTC
once | TRBJ2-3 | . | TRBV7-3 | CASSSGKSTDTQYF | TGTGCCAGCAGCTCCGGAAAGAGCACAGATACGCAGTATTTT
once | TRBJ1-6 | . | TRBV27 | CASRYDSWGYNSPLHF | TGTGCCAGCAGGTATGACAGTTGGGGATATAATTCACCCCTCCACTTT
. | TRBJ1-3 | . | TRBV2 | CASSRTDPDSGNTIYF | TGTGCCAGCAGTAGGACAGATCCTGACTCTGGAAACACCATATATTTT
. | TRBJ2-3 | . | TRBV29-1 | CSVRVITDTQYF | TGCAGCGTTAGGGTCATCACAGATACGCAGTATTTT